This TCR beta chain was identified in a study of cytomegalovirus exposure and HLA in healthy donors. At the level of the study: The 120 or so validation repertoires were reported in a later analysis to have been generated on the same platform as the roughly 670 first-cohort repertoires. General study results and limits: Among the CMV-associated chains, three were confirmed in vitro as specific for CMV antigens.

TCRdb's copy holds only in-frame clones and misses some; the assay was immunoSEQ multiplex PCR. The sample records more than 150,000 clones, more than 70% being singletons. The CDR3 extends over 16 amino acids. V was clipped by 1 base and J by 0 bases, with 7 bases between them. Germline loops: CDR1 SNHLY, CDR2 FYNNEI. Comment on this clone: Its target is not known.

The sequencing input was PBMCs. This clonotype was sampled from a man aged 18-30 years in good health and CMV-seronegative. The chain is built from TRBV2 and TRBJ2-6; D unclear. The CDR3 DNA is TGTGCCAGCAGTGAAGTCAGAAGCTCTGGGGCCAACGTCCTGACTTTC. Protein: CASSEVRSSGANVLTF.